These 13 T cell receptor beta chains were all obtained from the same sample, sequenced in a study of CD8 T cells in Susac syndrome. Reverse transcription used roughly 0.5 to 1 ug RNA and random hexamers. TCRdb independently ran MiXCR on the immunoSEQ multiplex PCR reads; one entry per CDR3 protein. The table lists 150,000 to 200,000 distinct CDR3 sequences, approximately 96% of them singletons. What was sequenced was CD4+ T cells from PBMCs. All receptors come from a human donor with Susac syndrome.

This sequence joins TRBV5-1 and TRBJ2-3; the D is unclear. V was pared by 10 bases and J by 0 bases, with 18 bases between. There are 15 residues in the CDR3. Germline V gene lookup returns CDR1 SGHRS and CDR2 YFSETQ. The CDR3 is CASWGGASSTDTQYF. CDR3 sequence (DNA): TGCGCCTCCTGGGGTGGAGCAAGTAGCACAGATACGCAGTATTTT.

This chain's CDR3 is CASSARDSVNEKLFF. The CDR3, as DNA: TGTGCCAGCAGCGCGCGGGACAGTGTTAATGAAAAACTGTTTTTT. The chain employs TRBV5-4 and TRBJ1-4, with TRBD1 identical over 7 bases. Germline V gene data show CDR1 as SGHNT and CDR2 as YYREEE (reference sequence). This CDR3 is built from 15 residues. After removal of 4 bases from V and 4 bases from J, the junction contained 7 bases not matched to a gene.

The V and J genes are TRBV5-4 and TRBJ2-7, with 8 bases identical to TRBD2. Germline lookup yields CDR1 SGHNT and CDR2 YYREEE (reference sequence). This CDR3 has 15 amino acids. With V trimmed by 4 bases and J by 7 bases, 13 bases remained unmatched. CDR3 protein: CASSRTGGGAYEQYF. The CDR3 bases are TGTGCCAGCAGCCGCACGGGAGGGGGGGCTTATGAGCAGTACTTC.

V usage is TRBV29-1 and J usage is TRBJ1-2; 8 bases align to TRBD1. The CDR3 length is 12 residues. Per the germline V gene, CDR1 is SQVTM and CDR2 is ANQGSEA. J was trimmed by 7 bases and V by 6 bases; bases with no gene match: 7. CDR3 in amino acids: CSVVGQGLGYTF. CDR3 DNA: TGCAGCGTCGTAGGACAGGGCCTTGGCTACACCTTC.

In its sample, this clonotype was seen once. The chain carries TRBV20-1 and TRBJ1-4, with D possibly matching TRBD1 (6 bases). Germline lookup yields CDR1 DFQATT and CDR2 SNEGSKA (reference sequence). The germline V and J ends were trimmed by 5 bases and 2 bases, with 9 bases remaining between them. The CDR3 extends over 13 amino acids. The CDR3 is CSALQGTNEKLFF. Written as DNA, the CDR3 is TGCAGTGCTCTGCAGGGGACTAATGAAAAACTGTTTTTT.

This clonotype is a singleton in its sample. The J gene is TRBJ2-1, the V gene TRBV5-1, with unresolved D. Looked up from germline, CDR1 is SGHRS and CDR2 is YFSETQ. This CDR3 is 12 amino acids long. V was pared by 0 bases and J by 7 bases, with 5 bases between. CDR3 bases: TGCGCCAGCAGCTTGGCCGGTAATGAGCAGTTCTTC. As protein: CASSLAGNEQFF.

V gene TRBV2 combines with J gene TRBJ2-7, with TRBD1 matching over 10 bases. The CDR3 is 15 amino acids. Per the germline V gene, CDR1 is SNHLY and CDR2 is FYNNEI. Germline trimming cut 8 bases from V and 7 bases from J; bases unmatched to any gene: 14. This CDR3 is CASLLRGTGDLEQYF. The CDR3 DNA is TGTGCCAGCCTCCTTAGGGGGACAGGGGATCTTGAGCAGTACTTC.

This clonotype was observed once. The chain carries TRBV20-1 and TRBJ1-2, with no clear D. CDR1 is DFQATT, CDR2 SNEGSKA, per germline (reference sequence). The CDR3 is 12 residues long. The V gene lost 3 bases and the J gene lost 4 bases, with 9 bases spanning the gap. CDR3 residues: CSARDRLYGYTF. The CDR3 DNA reads TGCAGTGCTAGGGACCGACTCTATGGCTACACCTTC.

Concerning this clonotype: One end of the junction fails to match germline, which may point to a read error. The chain is built from TRBV6-5 and TRBJ2-1; 10 nucleotides agree with TRBD2. The CDR3 contains 16 residues. The germline CDR1 and CDR2 sequences are MNHEY and SVGAGI. CDR3 sequence reads: CASSSSGGASYYEQFF. The CDR3 DNA is TGTGCCAGCAGTTCGAGCGGGGGGGCCTCCTACTATGAGCAGTTCTTC.

V is TRBV11-2 and J is TRBJ2-3, with a possible D match to TRBD1 (6 bases). V lost 1 base to trimming and J lost 0 bases, with 14 bases between them. CDR3 length: 17 residues. The V gene's germline CDR1 is SGHAT and CDR2 FQNNGV. Here the CDR3 reads CASSLGLQGSSTDTQYF. DNA for the CDR3: TGTGCCAGCAGCTTAGGCCTACAGGGAAGTAGCACAGATACGCAGTATTTT. Full variable domain (rest looked up from reference TRBV11-2 and TRBJ2-3): EAGVAQSPRYKIIEKRQSVAFWCNPISGHATLYWYQQILGQGPKLLIQFQNNGVVDDSQLPKDRFSAERLKGVDSTLKIQPAKLEDSAVYLCASSLGLQGSSTDTQYFGPGTRLTVL.

The rearrangement uses TRBV7-3 and TRBJ2-2, with a possible D match to TRBD2 (7 bases). Per the germline V gene, CDR1 is SGHTA and CDR2 is FQGTGA. This CDR3 contains 17 residues. V was trimmed by 1 base and J by 1 base, leaving 13 bases between them. The chain's CDR3 is CASSLRGGAVNTGELFF. In nucleotides, the CDR3 is TGTGCCAGCAGCTTAAGGGGGGGGGCAGTGAACACCGGGGAGCTGTTTTTT.

This chain connects TRBV18 to TRBJ1-2, with D possibly TRBD1 on 6 matching bases. Germline assignment: CDR1 KGHSH and CDR2 LQKENI. CDR3 size: 13 residues. V lost 1 base to trimming and J lost 7 bases, with 10 bases between them. The CDR3 nucleotides read TGTGCCAGCTCACCACTGGGGGCGCCTGGCTACACCTTC. Translating gives CASSPLGAPGYTF.

CDR3 in DNA: TGTGCCACCAGCAGAGATTTTAGCACCGGGGAGCTGTTTTTT. Its protein is CATSRDFSTGELFF. This rearrangement joins TRBV15 to TRBJ2-2; D ambiguous. CDR1 and CDR2 (germline): LNHNV, YYDKDF (reference sequence). V lost 0 bases, J lost 4 bases, and 6 bases lay in between. CDR3 length equals 14 residues. The full variable domain, rest sourced from reference TRBV15 and TRBJ2-2, is DAMVIQNPRYQVTQFGKPVTLSCSQTLNHNVMYWYQQKSSQAPKLLFHYYDKDFNNEADTPDNFQSRRPNTSFCFLDIRSPGLGDTAMYLCATSRDFSTGELFFGEGSRLTVL.